This T cell receptor (beta chain) originates from a study of T cell responses to AZD1222 COVID-19 vaccine. About the research overall: Pooled in the analysis were second doses at about 4 or about 12 weeks.

Germline CDR1 reads SGDLS; CDR2 reads YYNGEE. The CDR3 length is 14 residues. The V gene lost 0 bases and the J gene lost 4 bases, with 7 bases spanning the gap. Clones were sequenced by immunoSEQ multiplex PCR, and TCRdb holds only the in-frame ones, with some missing. Of about 130,000 clones in the sample, around 90% were seen once. The sample consisted of peripheral blood, taken on day 0 of AZD1222 vaccination. The chain has TRBV9 and TRBJ1-4; D call uncertain. This clonotype originated in an adult in good health. The CDR3 region has the DNA TGTGCCAGCAGCGTAGGGTCAGGTAATGAAAAACTGTTTTTT. Amino acids: CASSVGSGNEKLFF.